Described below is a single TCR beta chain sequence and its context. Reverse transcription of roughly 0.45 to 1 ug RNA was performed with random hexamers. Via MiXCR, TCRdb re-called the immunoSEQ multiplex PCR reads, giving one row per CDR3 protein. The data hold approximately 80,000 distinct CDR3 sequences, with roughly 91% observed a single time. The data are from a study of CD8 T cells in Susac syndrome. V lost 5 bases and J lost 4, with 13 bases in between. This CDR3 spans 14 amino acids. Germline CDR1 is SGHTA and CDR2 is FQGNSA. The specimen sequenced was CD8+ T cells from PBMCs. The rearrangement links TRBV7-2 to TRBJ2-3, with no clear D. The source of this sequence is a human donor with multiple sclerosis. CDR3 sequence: CASSPSVSADTQYF. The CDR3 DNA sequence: TGTGCCAGCAGCCCTTCGGTATCCGCAGATACGCAGTATTTT.